What follows is one TCR beta chain and its context. TCRdb reprocessed the 5' RACE reads with MiXCR, giving one entry per CDR3 protein. The profile shows about 38,000 distinct CDR3 sequences, roughly 8% of them singletons. This entry belongs to a study of spatial heterogeneity in lung cancer. Time point noted: sample taken at primary tumor resection. The CDR3 consists of 14 residues. Trimming left V 5 bases short and J 7 bases short, with 12 bases between. Germline V lookup: CDR1 SGHVS, CDR2 FNYEAQ. The sequences come from PBMCs, collected at surgery. The sequence derives from a male donor with early-stage non-small cell lung cancer. This rearrangement joins TRBV7-6 to TRBJ1-6; no firm D call. CDR3 sequence: CASSTGPGNSPLHF. The CDR3 DNA reads TGTGCCAGCAGCACCGGGCCGGGGAATTCACCCCTCCACTTT.